These 26 T cell receptor beta chains originate from one sample sequenced in a study of blood T cell repertoires in COVID-19. Clones were sequenced by immunoSEQ multiplex PCR, and TCRdb holds only the in-frame ones, with some missing. The sample has over 130,000 clones, approximately 90% seen once. Sequenced input: peripheral blood. Receptors were obtained from a human donor in a cohort sampled during active COVID-19.

The chain employs TRBV5-8 and TRBJ2-3; D unclear. The CDR3 is made up of 18 amino acids. Deletions cut 1 base from V and 2 bases from J, with 20 bases between. CDR1 is SGHTS, CDR2 YDEGEE, per germline. Here the CDR3 DNA reads TGTGCCAGCAGCTTGCTCCTTTCTTTAGTATCCTCCACAGATACGCAGTATTTT. Translated, it gives CASSLLLSLVSSTDTQYF. Supplemented by reference TRBV5-8 and TRBJ2-3, the full variable domain reads EAGVTQSPTHLIKTRGQQATLRCSPISGHTSVYWYQQALGLGLQFLLWYDEGEERNRGNFPPRFSGRQFPNYSSELNVNALELEDSALYLCASSLLLSLVSSTDTQYFGPGTRLTVL.

In regard to this clone: One base away lies a much larger clone, so this may be a sequencing read error. The chain has TRBV6-5 and TRBJ2-7; 9 bases fit TRBD1. V shed 4 bases and J 3 bases; nucleotides not matched to a gene: 1. The CDR3 is 13 residues long. Germline CDR1 and CDR2: MNHEY and SVGAGI. Written as DNA, the CDR3 is TGTGCCAGCAGTTCGGACAGGGGCTACGAGCAGTACTTC. It yields the protein CASSSDRGYEQYF.

This rearrangement joins TRBV12-3 or TRBV12-4 to TRBJ2-3; weak D call: TRBD1 (6 bases). CDR3 length equals 12 residues. Trimming left V 6 bases short and J 7 bases short, with 11 bases between. The CDR3 protein is CASSPGQNTQYF. Here the CDR3 DNA reads TGTGCCAGCAGCCCCGGACAGAATACGCAGTATTTT.

DNA of the CDR3: TGTGCCAGCAGCCAAGGACAGGGATTTAATGAAAAACTGTTTTTT. Protein product: CASSQGQGFNEKLFF. The chain combines TRBV3-1 (or the pseudogene TRBV3-2) with TRBJ1-4; 7 nucleotides match TRBD1. Germline CDR1 and CDR2: LGHDT and YNNKEL (reference sequence). CDR3 size: 15 residues. J lost 4 bases, V lost 1 base, and 3 bases had no gene match.

The chain combines TRBV27 with TRBJ2-7, with 7 bases aligning to TRBD2. This CDR3 is 14 amino acids long. Germline CDR1 is MNHEY and CDR2 is SMNVEV (reference sequence). With 6 bases clipped from V and 3 bases from J, the junction kept 8 bases outside the gene matches. The CDR3 DNA sequence: TGTGCCAGCAGCCCAGGGCTAGCGGTCTACGAGCAGTACTTC. Its translation is CASSPGLAVYEQYF.

The V call is TRBV19, the J call TRBJ1-1, with D hard to call. Trimming removed 1 base at V and 1 base at J, with 7 bases between. Germline V lookup: CDR1 LNHDA, CDR2 SQIVND (reference sequence). This CDR3 has 14 amino acids. This CDR3 is CASSIASGNTEAFF. The CDR3 DNA reads TGTGCCAGTAGTATAGCTTCCGGGAACACTGAAGCTTTCTTT. Looking up the rest from reference TRBV19 and TRBJ1-1 gives the full variable domain: DGGITQSPKYLFRKEGQNVTLSCEQNLNHDAMYWYRQDPGQGLRLIYYSQIVNDFQKGDIAEGYSVSREKKESFPLTVTSAQKNPTAFYLCASSIASGNTEAFFGQGTRLTVV.

The genes are TRBV4-1 and TRBJ1-5; tentatively, D is TRBD1 (5 bases). V was cut by 3 bases and J by 9 bases, with 15 bases left in between. Germline lookup yields CDR1 MGHRA and CDR2 YSYEKL. The CDR3 covers 14 residues. CDR3 region: CASSQTVSGGPQHF. The CDR3 DNA is TGCGCCAGCAGCCAGACAGTTTCGGGCGGGCCCCAGCATTTT.

The J gene is TRBJ1-2, the V gene TRBV19, with D uncertain. The CDR3 is 13 amino acids. Germline CDR1 LNHDA, CDR2 SQIVND (reference sequence). V was clipped by 4 bases and J by 6 bases, with 12 bases between them. Here the CDR3 reads CASSTGGRNGYTF. In DNA form, the CDR3 reads TGTGCCAGTAGTACCGGCGGCCGGAATGGCTACACCTTC.

The V and J genes are TRBV2 and TRBJ1-5; D is unresolved. This CDR3 is 13 amino acids long. Germline loops: CDR1 SNHLY, CDR2 FYNNEI. Trimming shortened V by 6 bases and J by 0 bases, and 6 bases separated the two germline ends. The CDR3 sequence: CASSQYSNQPQHF. The CDR3 nucleotides read TGTGCCAGCAGCCAGTATAGCAATCAGCCCCAGCATTTT.

The chain employs TRBV6-4 and TRBJ2-3; D may be TRBD2 (5 bases). Germline V gene lookup returns CDR1 MRHNA and CDR2 SNTAGT. Trimming removed 5 bases at V and 0 bases at J, with 6 bases between. This CDR3 contains 13 residues. The CDR3 loop reads CASSSGSTDTQYF. The DNA for the CDR3 is TGTGCCAGCAGTAGCGGAAGCACAGATACGCAGTATTTT.

The gene calls are TRBV24-1 and TRBJ2-1; 9 bases map to TRBD1. V gave up 12 bases and J gave up 5 bases; unmatched junction bases: 13. This CDR3 contains 15 residues. Germline lookup yields CDR1 KGHDR and CDR2 SFDVKD. CDR3 DNA sequence: TGTGCCCCTTATCCTGGACAGGGGTGCCACAATGAGCAGTTCTTC. Encoded protein: CAPYPGQGCHNEQFF.

The genes are TRBV19 and TRBJ1-5, with TRBD1 matching 9 bases. CDR1 and CDR2 (germline): LNHDA, SQIVND (reference sequence). CDR3 length: 14 amino acids. Trimming cost V 2 bases and J 5 bases; bases outside gene matches: 1. The CDR3 loop reads CASSIRTGDQPQHF. The CDR3 coding sequence is TGTGCCAGTAGTATACGGACAGGGGATCAGCCCCAGCATTTT.

The chain combines TRBV30 with TRBJ1-2; D is unclear. There are 15 residues in the CDR3. Germline assignment: CDR1 GTSNPN and CDR2 SVGIG (reference sequence). Trimming cost V 0 bases and J 8 bases, with 19 bases left between them. The CDR3 loop reads CAWSVSAVSPFGYTF. The CDR3 nucleotides are TGTGCCTGGAGTGTATCTGCTGTGAGCCCCTTCGGCTACACCTTC. The complete variable domain, with remaining parts taken from reference TRBV30 and TRBJ1-2, reads SQTIHQWPATLVQPVGSPLSLECTVEGTSNPNLYWYRQAAGRGLQLLFYSVGIGQISSEVPQNLSASRPQDRQFILSSKKLLLSDSGFYLCAWSVSAVSPFGYTFGSGTRLTVV.

This clone was seen only once. The chain has TRBV25-1 and TRBJ1-5; D is unresolved. The CDR3 runs 15 residues. V dropped 1 base and J dropped 7 bases, with 14 bases sitting between them. In germline, CDR1 is MGHDK, CDR2 SYGVNS. The CDR3 spells CASSEWGAGNQPQHF. CDR3 DNA: TGTGCCAGCAGTGAATGGGGAGCAGGTAACCAGCCCCAGCATTTT.

This clone was counted a single time. This rearrangement joins TRBV6-5 to TRBJ1-3; D gene ambiguous. Germline CDR1 and CDR2: MNHEY and SVGAGI. The CDR3 spans 16 residues. Between the trimmed V and J ends, which lost 3 bases and 0 bases, there was a span of 12 bases. The CDR3 loop is CASSYGPKPSGNTIYF. The CDR3 DNA reads as TGTGCCAGCAGTTATGGGCCCAAGCCCTCTGGAAACACCATATATTTT.

This chain joins TRBV2 and TRBJ1-4, with 10 nucleotides matching TRBD1. The trim removed 7 bases at V and 3 bases at J, leaving 11 bases unmatched. The CDR3 sequence is 17 residues long. From germline, CDR1 is SNHLY and CDR2 FYNNEI. CDR3 bases: TGTGCCAGCATCTGGACAGGGGGGGAATCGGCTAATGAAAAACTGTTTTTT. It codes for CASIWTGGESANEKLFF.

The CDR3 protein is CATSASDRGQDTQYF. The DNA for the CDR3 is TGTGCCACCAGTGCTTCGGACAGGGGGCAAGATACGCAGTATTTT. V and J are TRBV24-1 and TRBJ2-3; TRBD1 aligns across 11 bases. Germline CDR1 KGHDR, CDR2 SFDVKD. The CDR3 contains 15 residues. Trimming removed 5 bases from V and 5 bases from J; junction bases left unmatched: 5.

The chain couples TRBV12-5 to TRBJ2-1, with 7 bases identical to TRBD1. There are 16 residues in the CDR3. Germline V lookup: CDR1 LGHNT, CDR2 FRNRAP. V was clipped by 5 bases and J by 4 bases; unmatched bases: 11. CDR3 protein: CASGPLGTDSYNEQFF. Written as DNA, the CDR3 is TGTGCTAGTGGTCCTCTGGGGACAGATTCTTACAATGAGCAGTTCTTC.

This chain joins TRBV4-1 and TRBJ2-5, with TRBD2 matching over 7 bases. CDR1 and CDR2 from the germline V gene are MGHRA and YSYEKL. This CDR3 region has 15 residues. J gave up 2 bases and V 1 base, and 4 bases lay outside the gene matches. The CDR3 reads CASSQAPGLQETQYF. The CDR3, as DNA: TGCGCCAGCAGCCAAGCCCCGGGACTACAAGAGACCCAGTACTTC.

This clone was seen a single time. This chain joins TRBV4-1 and TRBJ2-1; 9 bases fit TRBD2. Per the germline V gene, CDR1 is MGHRA and CDR2 is YSYEKL. With 0 bases clipped from V and 7 bases from J, the junction kept 4 bases outside the gene matches. The CDR3 is 15 residues long. The CDR3 coding sequence is TGCGCCAGCAGCCAAGAGAGCGGGGGGCGGAATGAGCAGTTCTTC. It yields the protein CASSQESGGRNEQFF.

V gene TRBV29-1 combines with J gene TRBJ1-2; perhaps TRBD1 as D (6 bases). Germline V gene sequence: CDR1 SQVTM, CDR2 ANQGSEA. V was cut by 6 bases and J by 2 bases, with 13 bases left in between. This CDR3 spans 13 amino acids. The chain's CDR3 is CSVGPQGNYGYTF. The CDR3 DNA reads as TGCAGCGTGGGGCCTCAGGGGAACTATGGCTACACCTTC.

V usage is TRBV7-3 and J usage is TRBJ2-3; 7 bases map to TRBD2. Germline CDR1 reads SGHTA; CDR2 reads FQGTGA. V shed 5 bases and J 1 base; nucleotides not matched to a gene: 9. The CDR3 length is 16 residues. The CDR3 sequence is CASSPTGDYRTDTQYF. Here the CDR3 DNA reads TGTGCCAGCAGCCCTACTGGGGACTACCGCACAGATACGCAGTATTTT.

This clone was counted once. This chain connects TRBV12-3 or TRBV12-4 to TRBJ2-7; 9 bases are shared with TRBD1. V lost 5 bases and J lost 9; bases outside the gene matches: 2. The CDR3 loop spans 11 amino acids. The CDR3 sequence: CASSTGGVQYF. The DNA for the CDR3 is TGTGCCAGCAGTACAGGGGGCGTGCAGTACTTC.

This clone was seen only once. This chain joins TRBV3-1 (or the pseudogene TRBV3-2) and TRBJ2-1; D gene uncertain. The CDR3 covers 16 residues. The germline CDR1 and CDR2 sequences are LGHDT and YNNKEL (reference sequence). Trimming removed 0 bases at V and 0 bases at J, with 9 bases between. The CDR3 nucleotides read TGTGCCAGCAGCCAAGATACCCGGGTCTCCTACAATGAGCAGTTCTTC. Translation: CASSQDTRVSYNEQFF.

This clone has only one observation. In the same sample, other DNA sequences code for this CDR3. J is TRBJ2-3 and V is TRBV24-1, with a weak D call TRBD1 (6 bases). The CDR3 totals 15 residues. Trimming removed 3 bases from V and 2 bases from J, with 11 bases in between. CDR1 is KGHDR, CDR2 SFDVKD, per germline. CDR3 protein: CATSDPGQYTDTQYF. CDR3 sequence (DNA): TGTGCCACCAGTGATCCTGGACAGTACACAGATACGCAGTATTTT.

The chain recombines TRBV4-2 with TRBJ2-3; perhaps TRBD2 as D (6 bases). The length of the CDR3 is 13 residues. The germline V gene encodes CDR1 LGHNA and CDR2 YNFKEQ. The V and J ends lost 0 bases and 6 bases respectively, with 7 bases between them. The CDR3 loop is CASSQDAGDTQYF. The CDR3 DNA is TGTGCCAGCAGCCAAGATGCGGGGGATACGCAGTATTTT.